The subject of this entry is one T cell receptor (beta chain). Germline-derived CDR1 and CDR2 are MNHNY and SVGAGI (reference sequence). CDR3 length: 14 amino acids. V dropped 8 bases and J dropped 3; count of bases not matched to a gene: 10. Generated by immunoSEQ multiplex PCR, the TCRdb table keeps only in-frame clones and is missing some. The sample records under 80,000 clones, approximately 92% being singletons. These data come from a study of OX40 agonist ivuxolimab in advanced cancers. Study-wide context: Eligibility rules accepted prior anti-PD-1, anti-PD-L1 or anti-CTLA-4 therapy, and over 35% had some.

The TCR was taken from an adult with an advanced solid tumor such as melanoma, head and neck, liver or kidney cancer. The chain joins TRBV6-6 to TRBJ2-7, with 7 bases that match TRBD1. The sample in question was CD4+ or CD8+ T cells sorted from blood, obtained in a trial of the OX40 agonist ivuxolimab. CDR3: CASGPQQGNYEQYF. CDR3 nucleotide sequence: TGTGCCAGCGGACCCCAACAGGGGAACTACGAGCAGTACTTC.